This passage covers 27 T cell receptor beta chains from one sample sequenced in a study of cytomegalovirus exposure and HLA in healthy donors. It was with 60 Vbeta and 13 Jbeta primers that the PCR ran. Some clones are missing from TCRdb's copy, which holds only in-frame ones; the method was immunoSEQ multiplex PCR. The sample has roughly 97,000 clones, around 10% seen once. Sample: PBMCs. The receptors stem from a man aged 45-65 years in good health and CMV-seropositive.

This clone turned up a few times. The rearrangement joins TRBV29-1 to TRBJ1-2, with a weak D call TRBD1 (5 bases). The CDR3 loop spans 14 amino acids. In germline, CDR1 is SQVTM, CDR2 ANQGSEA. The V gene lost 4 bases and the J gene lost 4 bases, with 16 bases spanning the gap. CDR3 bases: TGCAGCGTTGTGGCAGGGTTCGCCCTCTATGGCTACACCTTC. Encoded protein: CSVVAGFALYGYTF.

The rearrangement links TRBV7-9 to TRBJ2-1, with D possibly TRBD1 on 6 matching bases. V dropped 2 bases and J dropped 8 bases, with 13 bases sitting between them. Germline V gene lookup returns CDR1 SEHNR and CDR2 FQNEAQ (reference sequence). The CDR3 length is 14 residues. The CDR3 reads CASSLFTGQDEQFF. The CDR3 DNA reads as TGTGCCAGCAGCTTATTCACAGGGCAGGATGAGCAGTTCTTC.

The CDR3 sequence is CASTSGGTQYF. CDR3 nucleotides: TGTGCCAGTACTTCAGGGGGTACGCAGTATTTT. The chain couples TRBV19 to TRBJ2-3; 7 bases align to TRBD1. This CDR3 has 11 amino acids. Germline V lookup: CDR1 LNHDA, CDR2 SQIVND (reference sequence). The V and J ends lost 7 bases and 8 bases, in that order; junction bases with no gene match: 3.

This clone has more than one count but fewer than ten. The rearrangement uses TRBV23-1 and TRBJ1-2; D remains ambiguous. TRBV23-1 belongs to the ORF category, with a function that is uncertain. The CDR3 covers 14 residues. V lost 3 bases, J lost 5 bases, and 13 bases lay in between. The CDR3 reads CASSQTGGAYGYTF. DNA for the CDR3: TGCGCCAGCAGTCAGACCGGCGGTGCATATGGCTACACCTTC.

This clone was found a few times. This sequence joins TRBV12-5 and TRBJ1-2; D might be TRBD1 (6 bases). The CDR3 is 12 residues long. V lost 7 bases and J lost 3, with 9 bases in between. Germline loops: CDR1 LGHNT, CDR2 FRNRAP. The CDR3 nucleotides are TGTGCTAGTGTACAGGGCGACTATGGCTACACCTTC. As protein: CASVQGDYGYTF.

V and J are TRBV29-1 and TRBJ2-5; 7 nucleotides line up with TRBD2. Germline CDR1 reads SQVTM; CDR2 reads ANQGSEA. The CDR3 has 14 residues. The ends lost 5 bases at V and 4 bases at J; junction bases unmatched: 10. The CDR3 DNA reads TGCAGCGTTAGTCGACTAGCTTGGCGAGAGACCCAGTACTTC. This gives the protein CSVSRLAWRETQYF.

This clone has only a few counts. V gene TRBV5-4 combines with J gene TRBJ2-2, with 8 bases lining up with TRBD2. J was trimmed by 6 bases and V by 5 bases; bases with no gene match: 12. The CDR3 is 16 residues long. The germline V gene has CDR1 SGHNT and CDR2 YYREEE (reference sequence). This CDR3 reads CASRPGAGVISGELFF. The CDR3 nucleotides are TGTGCCAGCAGGCCCGGAGCGGGAGTTATCTCCGGGGAGCTGTTTTTT.

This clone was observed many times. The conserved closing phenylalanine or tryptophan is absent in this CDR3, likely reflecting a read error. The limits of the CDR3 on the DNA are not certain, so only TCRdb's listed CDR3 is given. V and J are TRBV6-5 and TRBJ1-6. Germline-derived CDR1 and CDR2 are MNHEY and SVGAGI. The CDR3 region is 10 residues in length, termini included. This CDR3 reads CASSYARRAP.

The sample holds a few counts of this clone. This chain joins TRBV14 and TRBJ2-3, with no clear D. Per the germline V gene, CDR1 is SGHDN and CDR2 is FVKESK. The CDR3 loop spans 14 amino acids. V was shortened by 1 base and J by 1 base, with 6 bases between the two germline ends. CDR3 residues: CASSQGAGTDTQYF. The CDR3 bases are TGTGCCAGCAGCCAAGGGGCCGGCACAGATACGCAGTATTTT.

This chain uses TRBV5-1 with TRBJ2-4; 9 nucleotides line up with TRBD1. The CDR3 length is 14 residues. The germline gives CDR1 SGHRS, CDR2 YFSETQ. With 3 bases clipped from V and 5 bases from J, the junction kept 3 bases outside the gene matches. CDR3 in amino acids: CASSYGQGQNIQYF. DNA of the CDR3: TGCGCCAGCAGCTACGGACAGGGGCAAAACATTCAGTACTTC.

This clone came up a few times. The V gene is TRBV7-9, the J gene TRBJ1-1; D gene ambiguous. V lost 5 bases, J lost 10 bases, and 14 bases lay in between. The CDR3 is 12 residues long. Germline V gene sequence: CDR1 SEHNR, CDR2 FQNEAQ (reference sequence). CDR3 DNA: TGTGCCAGCAGCGATTTGCAGGTGACAGCTTTCTTT. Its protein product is CASSDLQVTAFF.

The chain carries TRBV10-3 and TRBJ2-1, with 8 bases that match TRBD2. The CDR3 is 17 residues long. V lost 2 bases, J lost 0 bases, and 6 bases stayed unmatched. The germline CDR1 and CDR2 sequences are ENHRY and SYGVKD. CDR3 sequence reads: CAISERVAGSSYNEQFF. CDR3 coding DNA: TGTGCCATCAGTGAGAGGGTAGCGGGGAGCTCCTACAATGAGCAGTTCTTC.

This chain's CDR3 is CASSFEGPAATYEQYF. DNA of the CDR3: TGTGCCAGCAGCTTTGAGGGCCCGGCCGCAACTTACGAGCAGTACTTC. The J gene is TRBJ2-7, the V gene TRBV7-2; maybe TRBD2 (5 bases). The CDR3 is 16 amino acids. The ends were cut back, 3 bases at V and 4 bases at J, with 19 bases in the middle. CDR1 and CDR2 (germline): SGHTA, FQGNSA.

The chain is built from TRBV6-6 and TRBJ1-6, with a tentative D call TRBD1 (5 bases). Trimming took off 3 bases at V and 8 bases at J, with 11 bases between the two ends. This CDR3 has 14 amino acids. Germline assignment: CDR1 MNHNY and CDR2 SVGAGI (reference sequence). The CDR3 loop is CASSYRRDDSPLHF. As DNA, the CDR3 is TGTGCCAGCAGTTATCGCAGGGATGATTCACCCCTCCACTTT.

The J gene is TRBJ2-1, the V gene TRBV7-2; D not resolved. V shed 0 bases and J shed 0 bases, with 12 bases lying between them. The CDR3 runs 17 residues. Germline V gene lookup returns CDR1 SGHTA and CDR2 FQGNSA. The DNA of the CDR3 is TGTGCCAGCAGCTTAGCGTACAGTACCACCTCCTACAATGAGCAGTTCTTC. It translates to CASSLAYSTTSYNEQFF.

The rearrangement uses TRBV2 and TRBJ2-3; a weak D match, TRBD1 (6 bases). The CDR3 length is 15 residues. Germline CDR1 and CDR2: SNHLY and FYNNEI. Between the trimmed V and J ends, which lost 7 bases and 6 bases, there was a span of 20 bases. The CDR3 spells CASTDGQSWGDTQYF. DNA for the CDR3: TGTGCCAGCACCGACGGACAGTCGTGGGGTGATACGCAGTATTTT.

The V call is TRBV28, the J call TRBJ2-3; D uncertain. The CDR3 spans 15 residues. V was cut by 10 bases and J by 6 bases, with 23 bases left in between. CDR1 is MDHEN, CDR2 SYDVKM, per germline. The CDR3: CAIVRDKPFEDTQYF. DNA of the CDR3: TGTGCCATCGTGCGAGATAAGCCCTTCGAGGATACGCAGTATTTT.

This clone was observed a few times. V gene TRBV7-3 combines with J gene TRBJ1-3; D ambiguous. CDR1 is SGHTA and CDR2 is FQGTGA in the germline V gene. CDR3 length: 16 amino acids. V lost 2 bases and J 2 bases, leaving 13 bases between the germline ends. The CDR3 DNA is TGTGCCAGCAGCTTATCCCCCGGGGAAACTGGAAACACCATATATTTT. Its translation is CASSLSPGETGNTIYF.

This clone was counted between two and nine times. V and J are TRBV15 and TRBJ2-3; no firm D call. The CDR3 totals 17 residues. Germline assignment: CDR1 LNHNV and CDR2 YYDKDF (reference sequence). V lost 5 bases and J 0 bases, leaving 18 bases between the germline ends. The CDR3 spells CATSSMSQRRSTDTQYF. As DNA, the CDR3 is TGTGCCACCAGCTCCATGTCCCAGCGCCGTAGCACAGATACGCAGTATTTT.

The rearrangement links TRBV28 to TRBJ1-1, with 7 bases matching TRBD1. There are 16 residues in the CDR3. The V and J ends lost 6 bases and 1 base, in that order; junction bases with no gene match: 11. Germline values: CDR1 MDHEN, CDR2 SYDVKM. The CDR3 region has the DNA TGTGCCAGCAGGACCCAGACAGGGTTTACGAACACTGAAGCTTTCTTT. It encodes CASRTQTGFTNTEAFF.

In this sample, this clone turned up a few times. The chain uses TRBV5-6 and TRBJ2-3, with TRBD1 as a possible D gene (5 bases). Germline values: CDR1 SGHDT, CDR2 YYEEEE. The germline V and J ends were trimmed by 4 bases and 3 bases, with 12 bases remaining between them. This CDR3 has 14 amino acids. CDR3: CASSPPQGTDTQYF. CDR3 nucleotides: TGTGCCAGCAGCCCACCCCAGGGTACAGATACGCAGTATTTT. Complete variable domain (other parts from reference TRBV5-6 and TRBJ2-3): DAGVTQSPTHLIKTRGQQVTLRCSPKSGHDTVSWYQQALGQGPQFIFQYYEEEERQRGNFPDRFSGHQFPNYSSELNVNALLLGDSALYLCASSPPQGTDTQYFGPGTRLTVL.

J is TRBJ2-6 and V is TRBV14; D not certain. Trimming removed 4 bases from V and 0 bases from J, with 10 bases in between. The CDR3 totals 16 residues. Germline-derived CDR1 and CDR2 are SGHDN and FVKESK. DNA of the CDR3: TGTGCCAGCAGCCGGTTTCAGGTCTCTGGGGCCAACGTCCTGACTTTC. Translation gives CASSRFQVSGANVLTF.

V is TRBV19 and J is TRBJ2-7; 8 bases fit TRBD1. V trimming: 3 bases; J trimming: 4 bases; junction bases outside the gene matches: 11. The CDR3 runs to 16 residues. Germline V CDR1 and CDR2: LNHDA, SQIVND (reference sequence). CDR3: CASSIQGTGKEYEQYF. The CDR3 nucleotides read TGTGCCAGTAGTATCCAAGGGACAGGAAAAGAATACGAGCAGTACTTC.

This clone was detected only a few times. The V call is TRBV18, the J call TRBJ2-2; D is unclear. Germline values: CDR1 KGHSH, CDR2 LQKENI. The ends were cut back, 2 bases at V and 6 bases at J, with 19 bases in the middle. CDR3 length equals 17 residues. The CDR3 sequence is CASSPASKFVAAGELFF. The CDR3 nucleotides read TGTGCCAGCTCACCAGCCAGTAAATTCGTTGCGGCCGGGGAGCTGTTTTTT.

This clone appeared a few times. CDR3 DNA sequence: TGCGCCAGCAGCATACAGGGAAACGGGGAGCTGTTTTTT. Residues: CASSIQGNGELFF. This chain connects TRBV5-1 to TRBJ2-2; D might be TRBD1 (6 bases). Germline V gene lookup returns CDR1 SGHRS and CDR2 YFSETQ. The CDR3 contains 13 residues. V gave up 4 bases and J gave up 7 bases, with 11 bases separating them.

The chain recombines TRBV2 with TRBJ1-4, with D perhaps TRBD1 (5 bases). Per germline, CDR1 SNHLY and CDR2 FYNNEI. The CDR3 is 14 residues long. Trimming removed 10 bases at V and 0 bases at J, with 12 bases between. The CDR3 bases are TGTGCCACGAGGGACTGGGCAACTAATGAAAAACTGTTTTTT. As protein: CATRDWATNEKLFF.

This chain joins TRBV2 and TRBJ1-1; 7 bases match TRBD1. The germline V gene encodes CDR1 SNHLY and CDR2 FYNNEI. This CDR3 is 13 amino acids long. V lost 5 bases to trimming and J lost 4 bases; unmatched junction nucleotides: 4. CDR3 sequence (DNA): TGTGCCAGCAGTACAGGGGACGGCACTGAAGCTTTCTTT. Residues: CASSTGDGTEAFF.